These 27 T cell receptor beta chains originate from one sample sequenced in a study of blood T cell repertoires in COVID-19. TCRdb keeps only in-frame clones here, not all; method: immunoSEQ multiplex PCR. The sample lists about 160,000 clones, about 86% occurring once. Sequenced input: peripheral blood. These TCRs come from a man between 65 and 85 years old with acute or convalescent COVID-19.

The chain has TRBV27 and TRBJ2-3; D perhaps matches TRBD2 (5 bases). The CDR3 contains 18 residues. Germline loops: CDR1 MNHEY, CDR2 SMNVEV (reference sequence). V was shortened by 1 base and J by 5 bases, with 22 bases between the two germline ends. The CDR3 spells CASSLFSGLLAGLDTQYF. The CDR3 DNA sequence: TGTGCCAGCAGTTTATTCTCCGGCCTTCTAGCAGGACTAGATACGCAGTATTTT.

This clone has only a few counts. The chain uses TRBV6-2 or TRBV6-3 and TRBJ1-2, with unresolved D. The CDR3 is 15 residues long. The ends were cut back, 0 bases at V and 3 bases at J, with 11 bases in the middle. From germline, CDR1 is MNHEY and CDR2 SVGEGT. CDR3 residues: CASSYSAGSYYGYTF. DNA for the CDR3: TGTGCCAGCAGTTACTCGGCGGGGAGTTACTATGGCTACACCTTC.

The J gene is TRBJ1-2, the V gene TRBV7-8; 9 nucleotides match TRBD1. The CDR3 consists of 15 residues. V gave up 4 bases and J gave up 4 bases; unmatched junction bases: 7. From germline, CDR1 is SGHVS and CDR2 FQNEAQ. CDR3 loop: CASSSQGQGIYGYTF. The CDR3 coding sequence is TGTGCCAGCAGCTCCCAGGGACAGGGAATCTATGGCTACACCTTC.

The chain recombines TRBV27 with TRBJ1-4, with 9 positions matching TRBD1. Germline CDR1 reads MNHEY; CDR2 reads SMNVEV (reference sequence). With V trimmed by 6 bases and J by 2 bases, 4 bases remained unmatched. The CDR3 runs 15 residues. CDR3 DNA sequence: TGTGCCAGCAGCGACAGGGGGACCACTAATGAAAAACTGTTTTTT. This sequence encodes CASSDRGTTNEKLFF.

V and J are TRBV9 and TRBJ2-2; 7 bases are shared with TRBD1. V dropped 4 bases and J dropped 3; count of bases not matched to a gene: 6. This CDR3 spans 15 amino acids. From germline, CDR1 is SGDLS and CDR2 YYNGEE. CDR3 loop: CASSHGTEYTGELFF. CDR3 DNA sequence: TGTGCCAGCAGCCACGGGACAGAGTACACCGGGGAGCTGTTTTTT.

The sample holds a few counts of this clone. V gene TRBV24-1 combines with J gene TRBJ2-1; a weak D match, TRBD1 (5 bases). The CDR3 length is 14 residues. The ends were cut back, 4 bases at V and 9 bases at J, with 15 bases in the middle. Germline CDR1 and CDR2: KGHDR and SFDVKD. The CDR3 nucleotides are TGTGCCACCAGTGACTCCCCAAGGGGCACTGAGCAGTTCTTC. Protein: CATSDSPRGTEQFF.

The table lists this clone with a count of one. This chain connects TRBV28 to TRBJ1-2; 7 bases fit TRBD1. This CDR3 has 13 residues. Trimming cost V 6 bases and J 5 bases; bases outside gene matches: 6. From germline, CDR1 is MDHEN and CDR2 SYDVKM. This chain's CDR3 is CASRSQGRYGYTF. CDR3 sequence (DNA): TGTGCCAGCAGATCACAGGGGAGATATGGCTACACCTTC.

This sequence joins TRBV19 and TRBJ2-3; 7 bases are shared with TRBD2. The CDR3 sequence is 16 residues long. Germline CDR1 is LNHDA and CDR2 is SQIVND (reference sequence). J was trimmed by 0 bases and V by 3 bases; bases with no gene match: 6. The CDR3 here is CASSIGRGDSTDTQYF. The CDR3 nucleotides are TGTGCCAGTAGTATCGGTCGGGGGGATAGCACAGATACGCAGTATTTT.

This clone showed up just once. This chain uses TRBV3-1 (or the pseudogene TRBV3-2) with TRBJ2-3; a possible D gene is TRBD2 (5 bases). Trimming left V 4 bases short and J 2 bases short, with 7 bases between. This CDR3 contains 13 residues. Germline V gives CDR1 LGHDT, CDR2 YNNKEL (reference sequence). Written as DNA, the CDR3 is TGTGCCAGCAGCCGCGACTACACAGATACGCAGTATTTT. Encoded protein: CASSRDYTDTQYF.

This chain connects TRBV27 to TRBJ2-7; the match to TRBD2 covers 10 bases. The CDR3 totals 15 residues. The ends lost 5 bases at V and 1 base at J; junction bases unmatched: 5. The germline V gene encodes CDR1 MNHEY and CDR2 SMNVEV (reference sequence). The CDR3: CASSTLAGRSYEQYF. The CDR3 nucleotides read TGTGCCAGCAGTACACTAGCGGGACGGTCCTACGAGCAGTACTTC.

This clone was seen more than once but under ten times. This chain connects TRBV27 to TRBJ2-7; maybe TRBD1 (6 bases). CDR1 is MNHEY, CDR2 SMNVEV, per germline (reference sequence). The length of the CDR3 is 16 residues. V lost 3 bases to trimming and J lost 2 bases, with 17 bases between them. This CDR3 is CASSFSYPTGTYEQYF. The CDR3 bases are TGTGCCAGCAGTTTCTCTTATCCTACAGGGACCTACGAGCAGTACTTC.

The chain is built from TRBV4-1 and TRBJ2-1, with TRBD2 identical over 11 bases. Germline values: CDR1 MGHRA, CDR2 YSYEKL. The CDR3 has 17 amino acids. V lost 0 bases, J lost 6 bases, and 7 bases stayed unmatched. CDR3 DNA sequence: TGCGCCAGCAGCCAAGAGGGCCTAGCGGGAGGATTCAATGAGCAGTTCTTC. Its translation is CASSQEGLAGGFNEQFF.

This sequence joins TRBV18 and TRBJ1-1; the match to TRBD1 covers 7 bases. After removal of 5 bases from V and 0 bases from J, the junction contained 3 bases not matched to a gene. In germline, CDR1 is KGHSH, CDR2 LQKENI. This CDR3 is built from 14 residues. The CDR3 loop is CASSWGQMNTEAFF. CDR3 bases: TGTGCCAGCTCATGGGGACAGATGAACACTGAAGCTTTCTTT.

This clone was seen only once. The chain has TRBV7-2 and TRBJ1-5; D unclear. CDR1 SGHTA and CDR2 FQGNSA come from the germline V gene. CDR3 length: 12 amino acids. Trimming shortened V by 3 bases and J by 5 bases, and 5 bases separated the two germline ends. The CDR3 here is CASSLLYQPQHF. The CDR3 nucleotides read TGTGCCAGCAGCTTGTTATATCAGCCCCAGCATTTT.

The J gene is TRBJ2-7, the V gene TRBV18, with 7 nucleotides matching TRBD2. Germline CDR1 is KGHSH and CDR2 is LQKENI. The CDR3 runs to 14 residues. The trim removed 5 bases at V and 2 bases at J, leaving 6 bases unmatched. Here the CDR3 reads CASSSSGPTYEQYF. The CDR3 DNA follows: TGTGCCAGCTCAAGTAGCGGGCCTACCTACGAGCAGTACTTC.

This rearrangement joins TRBV6-5 to TRBJ2-1, with TRBD2 as a possible D gene (6 bases). V was pared by 0 bases and J by 6 bases, with 12 bases between. CDR3 length equals 15 residues. Germline lookup yields CDR1 MNHEY and CDR2 SVGAGI. CDR3 amino acids: CASSYSPNGGNEQFF. CDR3 nucleotide sequence: TGTGCCAGCAGTTACTCTCCCAACGGGGGCAATGAGCAGTTCTTC.

This clone was found once. The CDR3 sequence: CASSLEGGSHNEQFF. CDR3 nucleotides: TGCGCCAGCAGCTTGGAAGGCGGGAGTCATAATGAGCAGTTCTTC. V is TRBV5-1 and J is TRBJ2-1; 7 bases are a match to TRBD2. The CDR3 covers 15 residues. Trimming removed 0 bases from V and 7 bases from J; junction bases left unmatched: 7. Germline loops: CDR1 SGHRS, CDR2 YFSETQ.

CDR3 nucleotide sequence: TGTGCCAGCAGTGTCGGGACAGCCTCTCTCAATCAGCCCCAGCATTTT. This translates into CASSVGTASLNQPQHF. The chain links TRBV28 to TRBJ1-5, with TRBD1 matching over 7 bases. V gave up 5 bases and J gave up 3 bases; unmatched junction bases: 10. CDR1 is MDHEN and CDR2 is SYDVKM in the germline V gene. The CDR3 has 16 amino acids.

This chain connects TRBV5-5 to TRBJ2-3, with 9 bases aligning to TRBD2. CDR1 and CDR2 (germline): SGHKS, YYEKEE (reference sequence). Germline trimming cut 3 bases from V and 6 bases from J; bases unmatched to any gene: 8. The CDR3 consists of 15 residues. This chain's CDR3 is CASSSVAGAWDTQYF. The DNA of the CDR3 is TGTGCCAGCAGCTCAGTAGCGGGAGCGTGGGATACGCAGTATTTT. Looking up the rest from reference TRBV5-5 and TRBJ2-3 gives the full variable domain: DAGVTQSPTHLIKTRGQQVTLRCSPISGHKSVSWYQQVLGQGPQFIFQYYEKEERGRGNFPDRFSARQFPNYSSELNVNALLLGDSALYLCASSSVAGAWDTQYFGPGTRLTVL.

The chain employs TRBV3-1 (or the pseudogene TRBV3-2) and TRBJ2-3, with 8 nucleotides matching TRBD2. The ends lost 4 bases at V and 0 bases at J; junction bases unmatched: 15. This CDR3 spans 19 amino acids. Germline V CDR1 and CDR2: LGHDT, YNNKEL (reference sequence). CDR3 in DNA: TGTGCCAGCAGCCCTCACCGCGTCGTCACTAGCGGCAGCACAGATACGCAGTATTTT. Translated, it gives CASSPHRVVTSGSTDTQYF.

This rearrangement joins TRBV28 to TRBJ2-3, with 7 bases fitting TRBD2. The CDR3 has 12 amino acids. Trimming at V came to 8 bases and at J to 13 bases, leaving 12 bases not matched to a gene. Germline-derived CDR1 and CDR2 are MDHEN and SYDVKM. CDR3 in amino acids: CASAFGVGLKYF. CDR3 bases: TGTGCCAGCGCCTTTGGGGTGGGACTAAAGTATTTT.

The CDR3 DNA sequence: TGTGCCAGCTCATCCTCTAGCGGAAGCTCCTACAATGAGCAGTTCTTC. Encoded protein: CASSSSSGSSYNEQFF. The rearrangement links TRBV18 to TRBJ2-1; 7 bases fit TRBD2. The V gene end was trimmed by 5 bases and the J gene end by 0 bases; junction bases not matched to a gene: 7. Germline loops: CDR1 KGHSH, CDR2 LQKENI. The CDR3 has 16 amino acids.

The genes are TRBV5-6 and TRBJ1-1, with D perhaps matching TRBD1 (6 bases). Looked up from germline, CDR1 is SGHDT and CDR2 is YYEEEE. V shed 3 bases and J shed 4 bases, with 10 bases lying between them. There are 13 residues in the CDR3. CDR3 in DNA: TGTGCCAGCAGCTGGGGGCGGAGCACTGAAGCTTTCTTT. Its translation: CASSWGRSTEAFF.

This chain's CDR3 is CASSPRVDTQYF. Here the CDR3 DNA reads TGTGCCAGCAGCCCACGGGTGGATACGCAGTATTTT. The chain recombines TRBV12-3 or TRBV12-4 with TRBJ2-3; D gene unclear. The V end was cut by 6 bases, the J end by 6 bases, with 10 bases between. The CDR3 totals 12 residues.

This chain links TRBV6-2 or TRBV6-3 with TRBJ2-1; 8 bases match TRBD2. V gave up 5 bases and J gave up 4 bases; unmatched junction bases: 10. The length of the CDR3 is 16 residues. Per the germline V gene, CDR1 is MNHEY and CDR2 is SVGEGT. The CDR3 DNA reads TGTGCCAGCAGTGGAGGAGCGGGAGACCCTTACAATGAGCAGTTCTTC. It specifies CASSGGAGDPYNEQFF.

This clone was detected only once. The V and J genes are TRBV24-1 and TRBJ2-5, with a tentative D call TRBD1 (5 bases). The CDR3 length is 14 residues. V lost 5 bases, J lost 2 bases, and 11 bases lay in between. Per germline, CDR1 KGHDR and CDR2 SFDVKD. CDR3 coding DNA: TGTGCCACCAGTGGTGACGGACAACAAGAGACCCAGTACTTC. This gives the protein CATSGDGQQETQYF.

This chain connects TRBV10-3 to TRBJ2-3, with D possibly being TRBD1 (7 bases). The CDR3 runs to 16 residues. Germline CDR1 is ENHRY and CDR2 is SYGVKD. Trimming cost V 4 bases and J 3 bases, with 17 bases left between them. CDR3 nucleotide sequence: TGTGCCATCAGTGGGCAGGGGGGAAGGGGGACAGATACGCAGTATTTT. Protein: CAISGQGGRGTDTQYF.